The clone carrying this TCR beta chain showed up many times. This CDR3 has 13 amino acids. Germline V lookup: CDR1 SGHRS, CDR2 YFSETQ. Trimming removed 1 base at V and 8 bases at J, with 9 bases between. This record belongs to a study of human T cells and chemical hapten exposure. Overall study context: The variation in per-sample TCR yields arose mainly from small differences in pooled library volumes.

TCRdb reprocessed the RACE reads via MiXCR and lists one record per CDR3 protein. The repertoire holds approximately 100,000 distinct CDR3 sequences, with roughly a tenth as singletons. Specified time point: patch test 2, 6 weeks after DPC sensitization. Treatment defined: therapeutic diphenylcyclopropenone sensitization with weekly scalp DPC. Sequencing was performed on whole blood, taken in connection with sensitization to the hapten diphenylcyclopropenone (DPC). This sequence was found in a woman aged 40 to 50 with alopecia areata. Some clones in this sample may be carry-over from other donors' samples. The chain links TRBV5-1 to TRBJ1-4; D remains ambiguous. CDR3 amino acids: CASSLSLREKLFF. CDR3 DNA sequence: TGCGCCAGCAGCTTGTCCTTGAGGGAAAAACTGTTTTTT.